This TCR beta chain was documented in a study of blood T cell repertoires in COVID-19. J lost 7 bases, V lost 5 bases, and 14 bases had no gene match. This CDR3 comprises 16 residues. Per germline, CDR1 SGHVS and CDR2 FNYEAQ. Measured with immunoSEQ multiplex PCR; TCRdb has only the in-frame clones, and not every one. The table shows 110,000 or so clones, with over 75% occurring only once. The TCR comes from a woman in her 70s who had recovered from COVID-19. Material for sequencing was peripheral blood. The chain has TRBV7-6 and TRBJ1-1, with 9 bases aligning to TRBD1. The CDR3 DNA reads TGTGCCAGCAGCCCCGTTCGGGGACAGGGTAGTAATGAAGCTTTCTTT. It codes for CASSPVRGQGSNEAFF.